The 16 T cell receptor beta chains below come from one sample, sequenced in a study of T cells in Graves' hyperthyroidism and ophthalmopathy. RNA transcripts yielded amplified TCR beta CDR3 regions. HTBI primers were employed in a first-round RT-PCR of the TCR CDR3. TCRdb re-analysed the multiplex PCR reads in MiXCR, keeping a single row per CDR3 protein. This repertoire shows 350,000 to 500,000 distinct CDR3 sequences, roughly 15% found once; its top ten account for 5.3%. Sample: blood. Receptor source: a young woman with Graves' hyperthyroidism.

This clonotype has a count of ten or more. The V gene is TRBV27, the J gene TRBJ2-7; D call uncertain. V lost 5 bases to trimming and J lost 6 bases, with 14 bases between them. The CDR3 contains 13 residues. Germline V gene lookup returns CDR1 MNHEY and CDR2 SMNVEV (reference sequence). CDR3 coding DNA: TGTGCCAGCAGTGTAGGGCGTCAGTCCGAGCAGTACTTC. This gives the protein CASSVGRQSEQYF.

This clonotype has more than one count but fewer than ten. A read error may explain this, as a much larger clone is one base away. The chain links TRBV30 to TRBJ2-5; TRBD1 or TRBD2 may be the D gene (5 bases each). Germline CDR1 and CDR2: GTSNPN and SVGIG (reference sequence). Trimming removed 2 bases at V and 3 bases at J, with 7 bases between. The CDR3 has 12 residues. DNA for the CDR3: TGTGCCTGGAGTAGAGGGGAAGAGACCCAGTACTTC. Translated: CAWSRGEETQYF.

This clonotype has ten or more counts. The CDR3 reads CASSLQGLAGGGEQYF. CDR3 nucleotides: TGTGCCAGCAGCCTCCAGGGACTAGCGGGAGGCGGGGAGCAGTACTTC. The gene calls are TRBV3-1 and TRBJ2-7, with 15 positions matching TRBD2. CDR1 LGHDT and CDR2 YNNKEL come from the germline V gene (reference sequence). The CDR3 totals 16 residues. V trimming: 4 bases; J trimming: 7 bases; junction bases outside the gene matches: 8.

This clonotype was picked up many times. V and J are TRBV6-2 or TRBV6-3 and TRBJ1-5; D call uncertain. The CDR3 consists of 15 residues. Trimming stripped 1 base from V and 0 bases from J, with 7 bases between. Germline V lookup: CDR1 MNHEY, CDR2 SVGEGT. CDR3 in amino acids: CASSYWEFSNQPQHF. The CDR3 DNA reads TGTGCCAGCAGTTACTGGGAGTTTAGCAATCAGCCCCAGCATTTT.

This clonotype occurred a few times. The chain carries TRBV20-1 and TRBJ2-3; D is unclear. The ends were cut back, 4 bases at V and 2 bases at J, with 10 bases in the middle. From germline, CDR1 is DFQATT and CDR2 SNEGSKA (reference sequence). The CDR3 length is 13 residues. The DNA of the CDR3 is TGCAGTGCTACGGGCAGATACACAGATACGCAGTATTTT. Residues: CSATGRYTDTQYF.

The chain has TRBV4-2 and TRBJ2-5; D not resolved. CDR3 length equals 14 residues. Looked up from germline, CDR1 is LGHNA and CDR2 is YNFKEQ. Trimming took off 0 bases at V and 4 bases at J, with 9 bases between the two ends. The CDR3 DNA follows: TGTGCCAGCAGCCAAGAGCACGGCCCAGAGACCCAGTACTTC. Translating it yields CASSQEHGPETQYF.

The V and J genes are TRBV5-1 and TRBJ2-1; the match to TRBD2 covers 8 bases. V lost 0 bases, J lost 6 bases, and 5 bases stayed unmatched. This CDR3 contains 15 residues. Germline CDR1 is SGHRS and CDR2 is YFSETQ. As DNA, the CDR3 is TGCGCCAGCAGCTTGGGCCCAGCGGGAGTCAATGAGCAGTTCTTC. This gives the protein CASSLGPAGVNEQFF. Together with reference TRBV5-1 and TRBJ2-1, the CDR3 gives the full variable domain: KAGVTQTPRYLIKTRGQQVTLSCSPISGHRSVSWYQQTPGQGLQFLFEYFSETQRNKGNFPGRFSGRQFSNSRSEMNVSTLELGDSALYLCASSLGPAGVNEQFFGPGTRLTVL.

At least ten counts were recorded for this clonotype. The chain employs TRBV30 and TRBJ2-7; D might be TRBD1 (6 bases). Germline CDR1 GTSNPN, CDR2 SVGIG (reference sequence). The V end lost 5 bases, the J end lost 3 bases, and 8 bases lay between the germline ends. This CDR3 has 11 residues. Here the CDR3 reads CAWGQFYEQYF. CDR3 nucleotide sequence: TGTGCCTGGGGACAGTTCTACGAGCAGTACTTC.

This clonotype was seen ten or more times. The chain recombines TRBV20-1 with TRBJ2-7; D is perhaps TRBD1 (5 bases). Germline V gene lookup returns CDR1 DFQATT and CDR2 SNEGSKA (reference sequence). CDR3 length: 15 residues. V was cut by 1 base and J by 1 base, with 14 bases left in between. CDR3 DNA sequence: TGCAGTGCTAGAGTGTTGCAGGGTAATTCCTACGAGCAGTACTTC. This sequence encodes CSARVLQGNSYEQYF.

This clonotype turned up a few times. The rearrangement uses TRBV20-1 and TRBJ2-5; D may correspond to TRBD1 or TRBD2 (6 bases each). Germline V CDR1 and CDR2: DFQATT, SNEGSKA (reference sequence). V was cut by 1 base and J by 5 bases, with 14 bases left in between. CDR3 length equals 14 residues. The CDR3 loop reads CSARVLGAGETQYF. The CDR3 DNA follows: TGCAGTGCTAGAGTTCTGGGGGCGGGGGAGACCCAGTACTTC.

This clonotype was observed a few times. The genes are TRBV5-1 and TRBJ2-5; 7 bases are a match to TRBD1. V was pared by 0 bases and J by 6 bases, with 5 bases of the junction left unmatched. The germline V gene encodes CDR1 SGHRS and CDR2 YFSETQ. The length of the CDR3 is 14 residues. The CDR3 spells CASSLGQGSKTQYF. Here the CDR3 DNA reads TGCGCCAGCAGCTTGGGACAGGGATCCAAGACCCAGTACTTC.

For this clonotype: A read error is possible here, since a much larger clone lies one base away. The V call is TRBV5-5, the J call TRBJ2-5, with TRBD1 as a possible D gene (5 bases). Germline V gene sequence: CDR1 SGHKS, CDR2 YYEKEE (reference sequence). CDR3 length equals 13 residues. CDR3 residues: CASSWGQQETHYF. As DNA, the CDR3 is TGTGCCAGCAGCTGGGGCCAGCAAGAGACCCACTACTTC.

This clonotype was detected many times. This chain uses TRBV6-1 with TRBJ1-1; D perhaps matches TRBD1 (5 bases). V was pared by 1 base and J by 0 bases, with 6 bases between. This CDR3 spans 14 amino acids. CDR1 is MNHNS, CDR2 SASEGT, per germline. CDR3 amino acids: CASSEGQLNTEAFF. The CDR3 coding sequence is TGTGCCAGCAGTGAAGGACAGCTGAACACTGAAGCTTTCTTT.

The CDR3 loop reads CASSVGGLATNTGELFF. For the CDR3, the DNA is TGTGCCAGCAGCGTAGGAGGACTAGCGACGAACACCGGGGAGCTGTTTTTT. The V call is TRBV9, the J call TRBJ2-2, with 9 bases matching TRBD2. Trimming cost V 0 bases and J 0 bases; bases outside gene matches: 3. Germline lookup yields CDR1 SGDLS and CDR2 YYNGEE. The CDR3 has 17 amino acids.

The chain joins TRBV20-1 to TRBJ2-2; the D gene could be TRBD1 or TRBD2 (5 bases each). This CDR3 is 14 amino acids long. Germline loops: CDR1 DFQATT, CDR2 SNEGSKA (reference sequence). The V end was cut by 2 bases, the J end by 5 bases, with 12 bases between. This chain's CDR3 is CSARSAGSTGELFF. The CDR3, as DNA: TGCAGTGCTAGATCGGCAGGGAGTACCGGGGAGCTGTTTTTT.

CDR3 DNA sequence: TGTGCCAGCAGTGAATGGGTGGCAGGGAGTTTGGGCACTGAAGCTTTCTTT. It translates to CASSEWVAGSLGTEAFF. The rearrangement uses TRBV25-1 and TRBJ1-1, with D tentatively TRBD1 (5 bases). Trimming removed 1 base from V and 4 bases from J, with 19 bases in between. This CDR3 has 17 residues. CDR1 is MGHDK, CDR2 SYGVNS, per germline.